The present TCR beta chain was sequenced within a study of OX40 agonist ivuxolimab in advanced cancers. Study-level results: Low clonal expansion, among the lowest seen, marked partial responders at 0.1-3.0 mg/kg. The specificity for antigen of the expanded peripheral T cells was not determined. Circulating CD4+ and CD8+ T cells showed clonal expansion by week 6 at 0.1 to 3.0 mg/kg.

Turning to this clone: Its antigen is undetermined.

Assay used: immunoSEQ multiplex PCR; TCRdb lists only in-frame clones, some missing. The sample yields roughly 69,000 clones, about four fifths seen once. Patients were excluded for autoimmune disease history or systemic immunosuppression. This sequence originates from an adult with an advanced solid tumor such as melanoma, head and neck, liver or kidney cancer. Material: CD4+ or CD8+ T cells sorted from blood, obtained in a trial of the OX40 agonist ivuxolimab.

The CDR3 DNA reads as TGTGCCAGCAGCGTGTTTGGGGGCGGGGAGCTGTTTTTT. It is translated as CASSVFGGGELFF. V and J are TRBV7-9 and TRBJ2-2; D tentatively fits TRBD1 or TRBD2 (5 bases each). V lost 5 bases and J 7 bases, leaving 11 bases between the germline ends. The CDR3 is made up of 13 amino acids. Germline CDR1 reads SEHNR; CDR2 reads FQNEAQ (reference sequence).